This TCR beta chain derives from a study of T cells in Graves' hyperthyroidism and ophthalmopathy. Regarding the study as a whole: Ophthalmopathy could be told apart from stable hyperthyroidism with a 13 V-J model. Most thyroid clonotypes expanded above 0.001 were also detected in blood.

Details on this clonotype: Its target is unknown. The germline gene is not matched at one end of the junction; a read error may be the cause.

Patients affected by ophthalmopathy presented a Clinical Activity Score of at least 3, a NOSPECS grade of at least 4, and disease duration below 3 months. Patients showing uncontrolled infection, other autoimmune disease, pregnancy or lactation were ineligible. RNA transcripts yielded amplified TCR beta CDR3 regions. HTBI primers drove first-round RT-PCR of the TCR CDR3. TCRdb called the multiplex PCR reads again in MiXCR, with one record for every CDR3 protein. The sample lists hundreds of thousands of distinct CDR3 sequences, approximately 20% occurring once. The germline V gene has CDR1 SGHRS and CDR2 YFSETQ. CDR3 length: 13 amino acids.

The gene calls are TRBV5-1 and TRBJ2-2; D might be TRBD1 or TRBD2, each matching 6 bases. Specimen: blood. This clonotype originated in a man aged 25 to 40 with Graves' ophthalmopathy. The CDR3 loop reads CASSLGGLGELSF. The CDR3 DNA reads TGCGCCAGCAGCTTAGGGGGGCTTGGGGAGCTGTCTTTT. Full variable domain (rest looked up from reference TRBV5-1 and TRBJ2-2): KAGVTQTPRYLIKTRGQQVTLSCSPISGHRSVSWYQQTPGQGLQFLFEYFSETQRNKGNFPGRFSGRQFSNSRSEMNVSTLELGDSALYLCASSLGGLGELSFGEGSRLTVL.